This record concerns one TCR beta chain sequence. The antigen is unknown. The study ran its PCR with 60 Vbeta and 13 Jbeta primers. Method: immunoSEQ multiplex PCR; TCRdb's copy keeps in-frame clones and lacks some. Of 200,000 or so clones in the sample, approximately 78% were seen once. The data belong to a study of cytomegalovirus exposure and HLA in healthy donors. Each donor's status was that of a healthy bone marrow donor. The CDR3 consists of 17 residues. Germline CDR1 reads MDHEN; CDR2 reads SYDVKM. V shed 4 bases, J shed 1 base, and the junction held 5 bases outside the gene matches. Study-level results: Earlier results showed most TCR beta V segments being productive about 87% or about 30% of the time. HLA-A and HLA-B allele assignments for most subjects were reportedly predicted accurately using TCR beta sequences.

This chain connects TRBV28 to TRBJ2-2; 11 positions agree with TRBD1. Source material: PBMCs. The source of this sequence is a man younger than 40 in good health and CMV-seronegative. The CDR3 DNA reads TGTGCCAGCAGTTACTGGACAGGGGGCAGGAACACCGGGGAGCTGTTTTTT. Translated: CASSYWTGGRNTGELFF.